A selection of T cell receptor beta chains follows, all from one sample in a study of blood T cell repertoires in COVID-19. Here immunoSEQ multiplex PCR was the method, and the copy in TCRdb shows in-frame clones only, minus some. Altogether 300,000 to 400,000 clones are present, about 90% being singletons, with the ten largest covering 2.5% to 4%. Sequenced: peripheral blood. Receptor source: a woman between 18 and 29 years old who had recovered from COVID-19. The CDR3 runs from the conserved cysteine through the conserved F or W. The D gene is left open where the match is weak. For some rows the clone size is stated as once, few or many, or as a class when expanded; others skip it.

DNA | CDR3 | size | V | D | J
TGTGCCAGCAGTCCTCGCCGGGACAGGGTTTCACCCCTCCACTTT | CASSPRRDRVSPLHF | . | TRBV7-8 | TRBD1 | TRBJ1-6
TGTGCCTGGAGTTCACTAATGGGGAGCTCCTATAATTCACCCCTCCACTTT | CAWSSLMGSSYNSPLHF | . | TRBV30 | . | TRBJ1-6
TGTGCCAGCAGTGAATACCCGGAGGGTGGCACAGATACGCAGTATTTT | CASSEYPEGGTDTQYF | . | TRBV25-1 | . | TRBJ2-3
TGTGCCAGCAGCCAAGTACAATCAGGGGGCGTCGGCACTGAAGCTTTCTTT | CASSQVQSGGVGTEAFF | . | TRBV4-2 | TRBD1 | TRBJ1-1
TGCAGTGCTAGTCGCCCCGGGAACACTGAAGCTTTCTTT | CSASRPGNTEAFF | . | TRBV20-1 | . | TRBJ1-1
TGTGCCAGTAGGGGCCGGTCCTCGTACAGGGGGCAGGATGAAAAACTGTTTTTT | CASRGRSSYRGQDEKLFF | . | TRBV27 | TRBD1 | TRBJ1-4
TGTGCCAGCAGTTTCAATCGCCCCACAGGGCGAAACTATGGCTACACCTTC | CASSFNRPTGRNYGYTF | . | TRBV27 | . | TRBJ1-2
TGTGCCAGCAGGCGAGCGGGATCCACAGATACGCAGTATTTT | CASRRAGSTDTQYF | . | TRBV27 | TRBD2 | TRBJ2-3
TGTGCCAGCAGTTCCAGGGAATGGTTGAGCAATCAGCCCCAGCATTTT | CASSSREWLSNQPQHF | . | TRBV6-2/TRBV6-3 | . | TRBJ1-5
TGCGCCAGCAGCCCGCCGGGGTCTAGGGAGCTGTTTTTT | CASSPPGSRELFF | . | TRBV5-1 | . | TRBJ2-2
TGTGCCACCTCGGACAGGCCCAATCAGCCCCAGCATTTT | CATSDRPNQPQHF | . | TRBV19 | TRBD1 | TRBJ1-5
TGTGCCAGCAGCCCTCTTAGCGGGGGCGCCACTGAAGCTTTCTTT | CASSPLSGGATEAFF | . | TRBV7-9 | . | TRBJ1-1
TGTGCCAGCAGCGAATGGGGGACACTCTACAATGAGCAGTTCTTC | CASSEWGTLYNEQFF | . | TRBV9 | . | TRBJ2-1
TGTGCCAGCAGGTCGCAGGGGGCGGTCAATGAGCAGTTCTTC | CASRSQGAVNEQFF | . | TRBV5-4 | TRBD1 | TRBJ2-1
TGCGCCAGCAGCTCGGGGACAGGGGGGGAGACCCAGTACTTC | CASSSGTGGETQYF | once | TRBV5-1 | TRBD1 | TRBJ2-5
TGTGCCAGCAGCCTGGGGACTAGCGGGAGTCAGCGAACCGGGGAGCTGTTTTTT | CASSLGTSGSQRTGELFF | . | TRBV7-6 | TRBD2 | TRBJ2-2
TGCGCCAGCAGCCAAGGAGCCTATCGCACAGATACGCAGTATTTT | CASSQGAYRTDTQYF | . | TRBV4-3 | . | TRBJ2-3
TGTGCCAGCAGCACAGGGCTGAACACTGAAGCTTTCTTT | CASSTGLNTEAFF | . | TRBV25-1 | . | TRBJ1-1
TGTGCCAGCAGTCCACCTCTGCTAGGTTTGCCCTACAATGAGCAGTTCTTC | CASSPPLLGLPYNEQFF | . | TRBV28 | . | TRBJ2-1
TGTGCCAGCAGTGGGACAGGTCAGGATGAGCAGTTCTTC | CASSGTGQDEQFF | . | TRBV2 | TRBD1 | TRBJ2-1
TGTGCCAGCAGAGCAGAGACCCAGTACTTC | CASRAETQYF | . | TRBV2 | . | TRBJ2-5
TGTGCCAGCAGCTCCCCCGGGGAGGGCACAGATACGCAGTATTTT | CASSSPGEGTDTQYF | . | TRBV9 | . | TRBJ2-3
TGTGCCAGCAGTTTACGAGGGGGCGGGTTGAATGGCTACACCTTC | CASSLRGGGLNGYTF | . | TRBV28 | TRBD1 | TRBJ1-2
TGTGCCAGCAGCCTGGCCCCAGGGGAGGGGGAAAAACTGTTTTTT | CASSLAPGEGEKLFF | . | TRBV7-2 | . | TRBJ1-4
TGTGCCAGCAGTGAGCCAGACAGGGGCTATGGCTACACCTTC | CASSEPDRGYGYTF | . | TRBV6-2/TRBV6-3 | TRBD1 | TRBJ1-2